This paragraph reports one TCR beta chain. The antigen is undetermined. Clones were sequenced by immunoSEQ multiplex PCR, and TCRdb holds only the in-frame ones, with some missing. This table has about 170,000 clones, approximately 90% appearing once. CDR3 size: 17 residues. After removal of 0 bases from V and 5 bases from J, the junction contained 8 bases not matched to a gene. Germline assignment: CDR1 LGHNT and CDR2 FRNRAP. The source of the sample is a study of T cell responses to AZD1222 COVID-19 vaccine. Whole-study findings and limits: Elevations in Spike-specific TCR breadth and depth followed administration of two AZD1222 doses.

This specimen consisted of peripheral blood, obtained 28 days after the second AZD1222 dose. This TCR was recovered from an adult who received the AZD1222 COVID-19 vaccine. V is TRBV12-5 and J is TRBJ2-2; 8 positions agree with TRBD2. The CDR3 region is CASGLVRLAGYTGELFF. The CDR3 bases are TGTGCTAGTGGTTTGGTAAGGCTAGCGGGCTATACCGGGGAGCTGTTTTTT.